The sequence of this T cell receptor beta chain was determined in a study of blood T cells in healthy people across ages. General study findings and limits: A roughly linear fall in TCR beta diversity per million T cells was seen with increasing age.

The CDR3 is 14 residues long. The germline V and J ends were trimmed by 2 bases and 5 bases, with 13 bases remaining between them. Germline V gene sequence: CDR1 SGHRS, CDR2 YFSETQ. Staff drew 9 to 10 milliliters of peripheral blood from each donor. The use of a sample-barcoded 5' primer and a J-beta primer mix characterized a second PCR of roughly 7 to 12 cycles. In TCRdb, the 5' RACE reads were re-called with MiXCR into one record per CDR3 protein. This table has around 970,000 distinct CDR3 sequences, approximately 50% appearing once. This clonotype was detected only a few times. As yet, its antigen is unknown.

The TCR was taken from a woman in her fifties or sixties in good health. This chain connects TRBV5-1 to TRBJ1-1; tentative D call: TRBD1 (5 bases). Sequenced material: blood. CDR3 coding DNA: TGCGCCAGCAGCTTTAGATCGGGGGGGACTGAAGCTTTCTTT. It codes for CASSFRSGGTEAFF. The entire variable domain, with the rest obtained from reference TRBV5-1 and TRBJ1-1, is as follows: KAGVTQTPRYLIKTRGQQVTLSCSPISGHRSVSWYQQTPGQGLQFLFEYFSETQRNKGNFPGRFSGRQFSNSRSEMNVSTLELGDSALYLCASSFRSGGTEAFFGQGTRLTVV.